This TCR beta chain was captured in a study of blood T cell repertoires in COVID-19. Study-level information: Collection of acute and convalescent COVID-19 samples took place in the United States, Italy and Spain.

The participants were between about 18 and 90 years old and came from some 23 US areas. Participants' own reports of clinical history determined their cohort assignment. In the original processing: Using reference gene primer amplification, nucleated cell counts were estimated. TCRdb's copy holds only in-frame clones and misses some; the assay was immunoSEQ multiplex PCR. V and J calls and clone size come straight from that table; D and trimming were deduced from the DNA. The data contain under 250,000 clones, roughly 90% of them singletons. The CDR3 consists of 13 residues. Germline lookup yields CDR1 MDHEN and CDR2 SYDVKM. The ends were cut back, 6 bases at V and 8 bases at J, with 14 bases in the middle.

The chain has TRBV28 and TRBJ2-1, with a tentative D call TRBD2 (6 bases). Sequenced: PBMCs or T cells enriched from blood (not recorded which). The TCR comes from a woman in her twenties or thirties with acute COVID-19. The CDR3 DNA follows: TGTGCCAGCAGGTTCGTACAGCGGGATGAGCAGTTCTTC. It specifies CASRFVQRDEQFF.